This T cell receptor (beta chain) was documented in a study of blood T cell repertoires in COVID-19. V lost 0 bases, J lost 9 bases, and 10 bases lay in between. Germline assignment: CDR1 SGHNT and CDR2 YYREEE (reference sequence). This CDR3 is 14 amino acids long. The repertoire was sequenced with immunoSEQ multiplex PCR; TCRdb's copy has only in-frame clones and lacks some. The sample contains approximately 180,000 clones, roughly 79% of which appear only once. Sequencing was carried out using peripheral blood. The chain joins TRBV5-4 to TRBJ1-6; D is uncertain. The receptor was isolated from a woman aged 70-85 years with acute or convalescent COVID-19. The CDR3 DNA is TGTGCCAGCAGCTTGGGACTAGAGGGTTCACCCCTCCACTTT. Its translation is CASSLGLEGSPLHF.